Listed below are T cell receptor beta chains from one sample, sequenced in a study of blood T cell repertoires in COVID-19. Here immunoSEQ multiplex PCR was the method, and the copy in TCRdb shows in-frame clones only, minus some. Altogether more than 95,000 clones are present, about 85% being singletons, with the ten largest covering roughly 6.7%. Sample: peripheral blood. The source of these receptors is a man at least 80 years old with active or convalescent COVID-19. Both conserved end residues are part of each CDR3. Fields, in order: D gene, clone size, J gene, V gene, CDR3 protein, CDR3 DNA. The D gene is left open where the match is weak. The size of a clone is reported for some rows only, either as once, few or many, or as a class for expanded clones.

>TRBD2|once|TRBJ2-3|TRBV6-5
CASLGTSGRGTQYF
TGTGCCAGCCTTGGGACTAGCGGGAGGGGTACGCAGTATTTT
>.|once|TRBJ1-2|TRBV18
CASSPRPQIEDYGYTF
TGTGCCAGCTCACCACGGCCTCAAATAGAGGACTATGGCTACACCTTC
>TRBD2|few|TRBJ2-1|TRBV2
CASSGSSGSVLGTEQFF
TGTGCCAGCAGTGGATCTAGCGGGAGCGTCCTTGGGACTGAGCAGTTCTTC
>TRBD2|few|TRBJ2-2|TRBV5-1
CASSLDDPSGNTGELFF
TGCGCCAGCAGCTTGGATGACCCTAGCGGGAACACCGGGGAGCTGTTTTTT
>TRBD1|few|TRBJ1-1|TRBV7-6
CASSLEGRGMNTEAFF
TGTGCCAGCAGCTTAGAGGGCAGGGGGATGAACACTGAAGCTTTCTTT
>.|.|TRBJ2-1|TRBV7-2
CASSLDRSSYNEQFF
TGTGCCAGCAGCTTAGATCGGAGCTCCTACAATGAGCAGTTCTTC
>.|once|TRBJ1-1|TRBV5-1
CASSLEAAGFTEAFF
TGCGCCAGCAGCTTGGAGGCGGCAGGGTTCACTGAAGCTTTCTTT
>TRBD2|.|TRBJ2-7|TRBV6-1
CASSESAGGLYEQYF
TGTGCCAGCAGTGAAAGTGCGGGAGGGCTATACGAGCAGTACTTC
>.|few|TRBJ1-1|TRBV18
CASSSDSTGYYTEAFF
TGTGCCAGCTCATCCGACTCGACAGGTTATTACACTGAAGCTTTCTTT
>TRBD2|.|TRBJ2-7|TRBV5-4
CASSLRAGAGEQYF
TGTGCCAGCAGCTTGCGAGCGGGGGCGGGCGAGCAGTACTTC